The 25 T cell receptor beta chains given below trace back to one sample, sequenced in a study of chemoradiotherapy in HPV16-positive cancers. Libraries were prepared by immunoSEQ multiplex PCR; TCRdb keeps only in-frame clonotypes and omits some of them. The sample records around 12,000 clones, about 91% being singletons. Specimen: blood, collected from a patient who underwent chemoradiotherapy. The receptor source for this set is a human donor with HPV-associated anogenital cancer.

This chain links TRBV12-5 with TRBJ1-5; perhaps TRBD1 as D (5 bases). The length of the CDR3 is 14 residues. Germline V gene data show CDR1 as LGHNT and CDR2 as FRNRAP. Trimming took 3 bases from V and 3 from J, leaving 9 bases between them. The CDR3 region has the DNA TGTGCTAGTGGTTTTGGGGGTACCAATCAGCCCCAGCATTTT. The encoded protein is CASGFGGTNQPQHF.

The chain carries TRBV11-2 and TRBJ1-1; tentatively, D is TRBD1 (5 bases). V gave up 5 bases and J gave up 5 bases, with 15 bases separating them. The CDR3 length is 14 residues. Germline V gives CDR1 SGHAT, CDR2 FQNNGV. The CDR3 DNA sequence: TGTGCCAGCAGCCTGAGGGGTGGGCTTACTGAAGCTTTCTTT. It encodes CASSLRGGLTEAFF.

The chain has TRBV27 and TRBJ2-3; perhaps TRBD2 as D (6 bases). The CDR3 has 15 amino acids. Trimming removed 0 bases at V and 6 bases at J, with 13 bases between. Per germline, CDR1 MNHEY and CDR2 SMNVEV (reference sequence). CDR3: CASSLSGTWEDTQYF. The CDR3 nucleotides are TGTGCCAGCAGTTTATCGGGGACTTGGGAGGATACGCAGTATTTT.

The DNA for the CDR3 is TGTGCCAGCTCAGGCGGGAGCACAGATACGCAGTATTTT. It encodes CASSGGSTDTQYF. The chain links TRBV18 to TRBJ2-3; D is perhaps TRBD2 (5 bases). This CDR3 contains 13 residues. Trimming took off 5 bases at V and 0 bases at J, with 6 bases between the two ends. Looked up from germline, CDR1 is KGHSH and CDR2 is LQKENI.

This chain links TRBV5-1 with TRBJ2-5; the D gene is possibly TRBD2 (6 bases). Germline lookup yields CDR1 SGHRS and CDR2 YFSETQ. V was trimmed by 6 bases and J by 1 base, leaving 16 bases between them. CDR3 length: 15 amino acids. CDR3 amino acids: CASNRIAGFQETQYF. The CDR3 nucleotides read TGCGCCAGCAATCGTATCGCGGGATTCCAAGAGACCCAGTACTTC. The full variable domain, its missing parts supplied by reference TRBV5-1 and TRBJ2-5, is KAGVTQTPRYLIKTRGQQVTLSCSPISGHRSVSWYQQTPGQGLQFLFEYFSETQRNKGNFPGRFSGRQFSNSRSEMNVSTLELGDSALYLCASNRIAGFQETQYFGPGTRLLVL.

This clone was observed a single time. The chain couples TRBV4-3 to TRBJ1-4, with 7 bases fitting TRBD1. In germline, CDR1 is LGHNA, CDR2 YSLEER. V was clipped by 2 bases and J by 3 bases; unmatched bases: 9. This CDR3 contains 17 residues. The DNA for the CDR3 is TGCGCCAGCAGCCAATCGACAGGGTTTCGCGCTAATGAAAAACTGTTTTTT. Its protein product is CASSQSTGFRANEKLFF.

The chain couples TRBV5-1 to TRBJ1-4; 9 nucleotides match TRBD1. CDR1 SGHRS and CDR2 YFSETQ come from the germline V gene. After removal of 7 bases from V and 7 bases from J, the junction contained 8 bases not matched to a gene. CDR3 length: 14 amino acids. As DNA, the CDR3 is TGCGCCAGCGGACCGGGACAGGGTGGTGAAAAACTGTTTTTT. Translation: CASGPGQGGEKLFF.

This chain links TRBV5-1 with TRBJ2-3; TRBD2 matches at 12 bases. Germline loops: CDR1 SGHRS, CDR2 YFSETQ. The V and J ends lost 1 base and 7 bases, in that order; junction bases with no gene match: 7. The CDR3 sequence is 16 residues long. CDR3 in DNA: TGCGCCAGCAGCTTGTACCTAGCGGGAGGGGCTAATACGCAGTATTTT. It specifies CASSLYLAGGANTQYF.

V is TRBV12-5 and J is TRBJ1-1; D perhaps matches TRBD1 (5 bases). Trimming left V 5 bases short and J 3 bases short, with 16 bases between. The V gene's germline CDR1 is LGHNT and CDR2 FRNRAP. The length of the CDR3 is 15 residues. CDR3 DNA: TGTGCTAGTGGTGCCCCGTGGGGGAGATACACTGAAGCTTTCTTT. Protein product: CASGAPWGRYTEAFF. The full variable domain, with the rest looked up from reference TRBV12-5 and TRBJ1-1, is DARVTQTPRHKVTEMGQEVTMRCQPILGHNTVFWYRQTMMQGLELLAYFRNRAPLDDSGMPKDRFSAEMPDATLATLKIQPSEPRDSAVYFCASGAPWGRYTEAFFGQGTRLTVV.

The chain joins TRBV19 to TRBJ2-7; D ambiguous. Germline CDR1 and CDR2: LNHDA and SQIVND (reference sequence). Trimming took 3 bases from V and 3 from J, leaving 18 bases between them. This CDR3 is 16 amino acids long. The CDR3 DNA sequence: TGTGCCAGTAGTATCCTCCGGACGACCTCTCTCTACGAGCAGTACTTC. This encodes CASSILRTTSLYEQYF.

The sample holds one count of this clone. The chain is built from TRBV6-5 and TRBJ2-1; tentatively, D is TRBD2 (7 bases). CDR1 is MNHEY, CDR2 SVGAGI, per germline. The germline V and J ends were trimmed by 1 base and 7 bases, with 14 bases remaining between them. CDR3 length equals 15 residues. CDR3 coding DNA: TGTGCCAGCAGTTACTTAGGGGGGGGGTTGAATGAGCAGTTCTTC. This translates into CASSYLGGGLNEQFF.

This chain links TRBV7-2 with TRBJ2-3; no clear D. V lost 1 base and J 7 bases, leaving 9 bases between the germline ends. The germline gives CDR1 SGHTA, CDR2 FQGNSA. The CDR3 length is 13 residues. The CDR3, as DNA: TGTGCCAGCAGCTTAGAGGTTCTAAATACGCAGTATTTT. It specifies CASSLEVLNTQYF.

The rearrangement links TRBV6-5 to TRBJ2-7; D gene ambiguous. This CDR3 is 13 amino acids long. Germline V gene sequence: CDR1 MNHEY, CDR2 SVGAGI. V lost 0 bases to trimming and J lost 3 bases, with 6 bases between them. CDR3 nucleotide sequence: TGTGCCAGCAGTTACTCGTTGGGCTACGAGCAGTACTTC. Protein sequence: CASSYSLGYEQYF.

The chain uses TRBV28 and TRBJ1-1; no definite D call. The germline V and J ends were trimmed by 6 bases and 10 bases, with 21 bases remaining between them. The germline gives CDR1 MDHEN, CDR2 SYDVKM. The CDR3 spans 14 residues. DNA of the CDR3: TGTGCCAGCAGCTCGCACGGGTACTGGGAGGGAGCTTTCTTT. It encodes CASSSHGYWEGAFF.

The genes are TRBV6-6 and TRBJ1-2; D might be TRBD1 (6 bases). Germline V gene lookup returns CDR1 MNHNY and CDR2 SVGAGI (reference sequence). Trimming left V 2 bases short and J 7 bases short, with 14 bases between. The CDR3 loop spans 14 amino acids. CDR3 amino acids: CASSYQDSRSGYTF. CDR3 DNA sequence: TGTGCCAGCAGTTACCAGGACAGTAGGTCTGGCTACACCTTC.

The chain couples TRBV27 to TRBJ2-7; TRBD1 matches 7 bases. The CDR3 is 15 residues long. V trimming: 0 bases; J trimming: 4 bases; junction bases outside the gene matches: 6. Germline loops: CDR1 MNHEY, CDR2 SMNVEV (reference sequence). CDR3 sequence reads: CASSLSGTDAYEQYF. Written as DNA, the CDR3 is TGTGCCAGCAGTTTATCCGGGACAGATGCTTACGAGCAGTACTTC.

The rearrangement joins TRBV2 to TRBJ2-2; the match to TRBD2 covers 7 bases. Trimming cost V 4 bases and J 2 bases; bases outside gene matches: 7. Germline CDR1 is SNHLY and CDR2 is FYNNEI. The CDR3 sequence is 16 residues long. CDR3 nucleotide sequence: TGTGCCAGCAGTGGCCCGGGACTATCCAACACCGGGGAGCTGTTTTTT. Protein product: CASSGPGLSNTGELFF.

The V and J genes are TRBV7-2 and TRBJ1-4, with 10 bases that match TRBD1. Germline V gene data show CDR1 as SGHTA and CDR2 as FQGNSA. V gave up 4 bases and J gave up 10 bases; unmatched junction bases: 9. The CDR3 spans 15 residues. The CDR3 DNA reads TGTGCCAGCAGCTCAATTCCCGGGACAGGGGTAAAACTGTTTTTT. Encoded protein: CASSSIPGTGVKLFF. The full variable domain, with the rest looked up from reference TRBV7-2 and TRBJ1-4, is GAGVSQSPSNKVTEKGKDVELRCDPISGHTALYWYRQSLGQGLEFLIYFQGNSAPDKSGLPSDRFSAERTGGSVSTLTIQRTQQEDSAVYLCASSSIPGTGVKLFFGSGTQLSVL.

V gene TRBV25-1 combines with J gene TRBJ1-2; D gene uncertain. The germline CDR1 and CDR2 sequences are MGHDK and SYGVNS. The CDR3 length is 15 residues. Trimming stripped 3 bases from V and 8 bases from J, with 19 bases between. DNA for the CDR3: TGTGCCAGCAGTGATCCGTCGTCCCGTGCCCGCGGCTACACCTTC. Translating gives CASSDPSSRARGYTF.

This chain joins TRBV7-9 and TRBJ2-7; either TRBD1 or TRBD2 may fit D (7 bases each). The CDR3 totals 15 residues. V was trimmed by 2 bases and J by 2 bases, leaving 13 bases between them. Germline V lookup: CDR1 SEHNR, CDR2 FQNEAQ (reference sequence). The CDR3 reads CASSLPRGGAYEQYF. CDR3 DNA: TGTGCCAGCAGCTTACCCAGGGGGGGGGCCTACGAGCAGTACTTC.

The rearrangement uses TRBV27 and TRBJ2-2, with D unresolved. Deletions cut 2 bases from V and 8 bases from J, with 12 bases between. This CDR3 spans 14 amino acids. The germline gives CDR1 MNHEY, CDR2 SMNVEV (reference sequence). CDR3 loop: CASSLGPARGELFF. The CDR3 DNA reads as TGTGCCAGCAGTTTAGGGCCCGCCCGGGGGGAGCTGTTTTTT.

The chain couples TRBV12-5 to TRBJ2-5, with D perhaps matching TRBD2 (6 bases). Trimming cost V 2 bases and J 5 bases, with 18 bases left between them. The V gene's germline CDR1 is LGHNT and CDR2 FRNRAP. There are 16 residues in the CDR3. The CDR3 DNA sequence: TGTGCTAGTGGTTTGTCCCGGGGGTCAGGCTTGGAGACCCAGTACTTC. Protein: CASGLSRGSGLETQYF.

This chain uses TRBV6-6 with TRBJ1-2; no clear D gene. Deletions cut 6 bases from V and 7 bases from J, with 18 bases between. CDR3 size: 14 residues. In germline, CDR1 is MNHNY, CDR2 SVGAGI (reference sequence). CDR3 DNA: TGTGCCAGCAGCCCGCGGGGAGGGTCAGGTGGCTACACCTTC. This codes for CASSPRGGSGGYTF.

The chain is built from TRBV7-2 and TRBJ1-3; 9 nucleotides line up with TRBD1. Trimming took 4 bases from V and 4 from J; bases not matched to a gene: 8. There are 16 residues in the CDR3. CDR1 is SGHTA and CDR2 is FQGNSA in the germline V gene. CDR3 DNA sequence: TGTGCCAGCAGCTCATATACAGGGGGCGCGGGAAACACCATATATTTT. Protein product: CASSSYTGGAGNTIYF.

In this sample, this clone turned up once. The rearrangement links TRBV15 to TRBJ1-2; a possible D gene is TRBD1 (5 bases). CDR1 is LNHNV, CDR2 YYDKDF, per germline (reference sequence). CDR3 length: 17 residues. V shed 5 bases and J shed 4 bases, with 23 bases lying between them. CDR3 coding DNA: TGTGCCACCAGCTCAGGGAAAGGGTGTGGAAAGACCTATGGCTACACCTTC. As protein: CATSSGKGCGKTYGYTF. Full variable domain (outside the CDR3, taken from reference TRBV15 and TRBJ1-2): DAMVIQNPRYQVTQFGKPVTLSCSQTLNHNVMYWYQQKSSQAPKLLFHYYDKDFNNEADTPDNFQSRRPNTSFCFLDIRSPGLGDTAMYLCATSSGKGCGKTYGYTFGSGTRLTVV.